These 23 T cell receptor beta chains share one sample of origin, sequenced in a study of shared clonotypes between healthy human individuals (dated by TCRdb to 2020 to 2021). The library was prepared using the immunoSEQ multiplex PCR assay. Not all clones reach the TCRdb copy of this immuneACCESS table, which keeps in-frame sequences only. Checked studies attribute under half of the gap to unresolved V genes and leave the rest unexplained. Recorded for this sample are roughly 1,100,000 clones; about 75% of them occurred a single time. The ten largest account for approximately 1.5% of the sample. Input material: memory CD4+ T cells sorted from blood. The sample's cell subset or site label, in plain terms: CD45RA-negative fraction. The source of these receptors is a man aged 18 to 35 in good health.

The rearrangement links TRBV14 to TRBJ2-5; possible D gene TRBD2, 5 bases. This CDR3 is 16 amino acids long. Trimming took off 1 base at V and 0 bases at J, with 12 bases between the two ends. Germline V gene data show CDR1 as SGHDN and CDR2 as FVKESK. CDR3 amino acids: CASSQGGKGYQETQYF. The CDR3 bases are TGTGCCAGCAGCCAAGGAGGGAAAGGGTACCAAGAGACCCAGTACTTC.

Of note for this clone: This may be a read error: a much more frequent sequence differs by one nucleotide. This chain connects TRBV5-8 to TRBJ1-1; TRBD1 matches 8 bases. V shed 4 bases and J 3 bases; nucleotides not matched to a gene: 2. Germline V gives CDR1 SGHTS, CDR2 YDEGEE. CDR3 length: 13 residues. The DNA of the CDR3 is TGTGCCAGCAGCCTGGACAGGGACACTGAAGCTTTCTTT. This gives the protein CASSLDRDTEAFF.

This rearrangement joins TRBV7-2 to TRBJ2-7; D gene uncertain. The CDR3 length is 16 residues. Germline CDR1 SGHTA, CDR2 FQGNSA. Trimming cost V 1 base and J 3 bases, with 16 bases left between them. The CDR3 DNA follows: TGTGCCAGCAGCTTAGTGAAGCTCCCTCCAGTCTACGAGCAGTACTTC. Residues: CASSLVKLPPVYEQYF.

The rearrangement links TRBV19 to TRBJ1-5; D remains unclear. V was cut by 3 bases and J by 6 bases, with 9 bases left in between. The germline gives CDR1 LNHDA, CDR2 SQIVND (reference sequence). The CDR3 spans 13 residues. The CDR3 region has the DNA TGTGCCAGTAGTATTGGGCCGGGTCAGCCCCAGCATTTT. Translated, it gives CASSIGPGQPQHF.

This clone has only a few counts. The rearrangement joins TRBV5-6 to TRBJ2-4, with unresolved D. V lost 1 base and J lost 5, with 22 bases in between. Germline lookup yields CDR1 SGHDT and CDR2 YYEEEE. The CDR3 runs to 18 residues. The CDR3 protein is CASSLSVDPSKLQNIQYF. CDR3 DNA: TGTGCCAGCAGCTTGTCAGTCGACCCCAGTAAACTCCAAAACATTCAGTACTTC.

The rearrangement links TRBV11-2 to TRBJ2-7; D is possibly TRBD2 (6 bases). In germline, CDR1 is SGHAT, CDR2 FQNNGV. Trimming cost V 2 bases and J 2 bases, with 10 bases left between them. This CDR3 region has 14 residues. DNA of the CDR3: TGTGCCAGCAGCTTAAGGCGGGATACCTACGAGCAGTACTTC. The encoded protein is CASSLRRDTYEQYF. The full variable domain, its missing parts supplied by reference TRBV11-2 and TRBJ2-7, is EAGVAQSPRYKIIEKRQSVAFWCNPISGHATLYWYQQILGQGPKLLIQFQNNGVVDDSQLPKDRFSAERLKGVDSTLKIQPAKLEDSAVYLCASSLRRDTYEQYFGPGTRLTVT.

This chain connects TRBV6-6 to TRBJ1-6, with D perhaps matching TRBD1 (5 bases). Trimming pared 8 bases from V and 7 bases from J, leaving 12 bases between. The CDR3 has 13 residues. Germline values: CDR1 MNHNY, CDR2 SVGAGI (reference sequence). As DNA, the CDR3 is TGTGCCAGCGGAGGGGAGGGGAATTCACCCCTCCACTTT. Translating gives CASGGEGNSPLHF.

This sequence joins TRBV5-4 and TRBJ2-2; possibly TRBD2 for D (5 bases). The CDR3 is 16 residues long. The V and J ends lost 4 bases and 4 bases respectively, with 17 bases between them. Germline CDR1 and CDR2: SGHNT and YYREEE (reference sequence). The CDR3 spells CASSPPVGAGTGELFF. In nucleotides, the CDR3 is TGTGCCAGCAGCCCTCCTGTGGGCGCGGGCACCGGGGAGCTGTTTTTT.

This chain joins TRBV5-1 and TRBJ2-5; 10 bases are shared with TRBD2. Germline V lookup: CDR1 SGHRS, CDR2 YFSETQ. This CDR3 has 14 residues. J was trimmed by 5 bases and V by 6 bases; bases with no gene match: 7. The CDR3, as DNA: TGCGCCAGCAACCCTAGCGGGGGCGGGGAGACCCAGTACTTC. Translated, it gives CASNPSGGGETQYF.

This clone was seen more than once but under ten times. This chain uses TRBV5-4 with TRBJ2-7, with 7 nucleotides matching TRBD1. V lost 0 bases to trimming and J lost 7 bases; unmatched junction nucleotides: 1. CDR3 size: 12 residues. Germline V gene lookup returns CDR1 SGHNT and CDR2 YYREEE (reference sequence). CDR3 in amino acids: CASSLGQGEQYF. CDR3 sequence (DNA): TGTGCCAGCAGCTTGGGACAGGGAGAGCAGTACTTC.

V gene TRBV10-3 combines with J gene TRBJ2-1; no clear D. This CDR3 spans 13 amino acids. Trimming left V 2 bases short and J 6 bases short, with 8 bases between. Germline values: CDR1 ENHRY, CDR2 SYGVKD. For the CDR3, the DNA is TGTGCCATCAGTGAGACGTCCCTCAATGAGCAGTTCTTC. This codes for CAISETSLNEQFF.

CDR3 sequence reads: CASSQEGGPISYEQYF. In nucleotides, the CDR3 is TGCGCCAGCAGCCAAGAGGGGGGGCCCATCTCCTACGAGCAGTACTTC. The V and J genes are TRBV4-1 and TRBJ2-7, with TRBD2 as a possible D gene (7 bases). V was cut by 0 bases and J by 0 bases, with 12 bases left in between. This CDR3 comprises 16 residues. The germline V gene encodes CDR1 MGHRA and CDR2 YSYEKL.

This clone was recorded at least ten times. The CDR3 loop reads CSVPLGGGATDTQYF. As DNA, the CDR3 is TGCAGCGTTCCTTTGGGCGGGGGGGCCACAGATACGCAGTATTTT. This chain links TRBV29-1 with TRBJ2-3, with 9 positions matching TRBD2. The CDR3 extends over 15 amino acids. V dropped 5 bases and J dropped 2; count of bases not matched to a gene: 8. Germline assignment: CDR1 SQVTM and CDR2 ANQGSEA.

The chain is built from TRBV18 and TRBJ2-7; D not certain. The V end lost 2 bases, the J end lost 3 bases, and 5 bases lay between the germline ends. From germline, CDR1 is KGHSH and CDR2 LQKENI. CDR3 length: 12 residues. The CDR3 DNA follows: TGTGCCAGCTCACCAGACCTCTACGAGCAGTACTTC. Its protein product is CASSPDLYEQYF.

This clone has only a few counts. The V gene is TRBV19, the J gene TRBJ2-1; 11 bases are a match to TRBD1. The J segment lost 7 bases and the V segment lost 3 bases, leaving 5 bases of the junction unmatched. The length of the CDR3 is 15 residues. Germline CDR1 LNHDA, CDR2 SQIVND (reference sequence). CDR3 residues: CASSIPGTGGNEQFF. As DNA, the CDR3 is TGTGCCAGTAGTATTCCAGGGACAGGGGGAAATGAGCAGTTCTTC.

The CDR3 spells CASSPGLVYEQYF. DNA for the CDR3: TGTGCCAGCAGCCCGGGACTAGTCTACGAGCAGTACTTC. This sequence joins TRBV7-2 and TRBJ2-7; 8 bases fit TRBD2. This CDR3 comprises 13 residues. J gave up 3 bases and V 5 bases, and 3 bases lay outside the gene matches. The germline CDR1 and CDR2 sequences are SGHTA and FQGNSA. The complete variable domain, with remaining parts taken from reference TRBV7-2 and TRBJ2-7, reads GAGVSQSPSNKVTEKGKDVELRCDPISGHTALYWYRQSLGQGLEFLIYFQGNSAPDKSGLPSDRFSAERTGGSVSTLTIQRTQQEDSAVYLCASSPGLVYEQYFGPGTRLTVT.

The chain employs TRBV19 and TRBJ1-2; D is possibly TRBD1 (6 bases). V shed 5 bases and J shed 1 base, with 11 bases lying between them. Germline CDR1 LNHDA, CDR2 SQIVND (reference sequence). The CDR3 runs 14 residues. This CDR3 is CASSPSRGNYGYTF. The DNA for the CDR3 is TGTGCCAGTAGTCCGTCCAGGGGTAACTATGGCTACACCTTC.

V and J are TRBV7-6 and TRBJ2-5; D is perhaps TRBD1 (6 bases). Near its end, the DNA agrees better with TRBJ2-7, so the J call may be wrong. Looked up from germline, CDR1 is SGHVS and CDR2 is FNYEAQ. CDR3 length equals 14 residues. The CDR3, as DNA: TGTGCCAGCAGCCCCCGGGACACCTCCTACGAGCAGTACTTC. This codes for CASSPRDTSYEQYF.

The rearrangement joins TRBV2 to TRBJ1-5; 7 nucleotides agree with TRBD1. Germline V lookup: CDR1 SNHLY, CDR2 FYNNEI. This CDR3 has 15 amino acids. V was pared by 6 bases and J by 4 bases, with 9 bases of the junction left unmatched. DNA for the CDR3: TGTGCCAGCAGCCCACAAGGGACAGCTAATCAGCCCCAGCATTTT. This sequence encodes CASSPQGTANQPQHF. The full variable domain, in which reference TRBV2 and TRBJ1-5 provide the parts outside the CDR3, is EPEVTQTPSHQVTQMGQEVILRCVPISNHLYFYWYRQILGQKVEFLVSFYNNEISEKSEIFDDQFSVERPDGSNFTLKIRSTKLEDSAMYFCASSPQGTANQPQHFGDGTRLSIL.

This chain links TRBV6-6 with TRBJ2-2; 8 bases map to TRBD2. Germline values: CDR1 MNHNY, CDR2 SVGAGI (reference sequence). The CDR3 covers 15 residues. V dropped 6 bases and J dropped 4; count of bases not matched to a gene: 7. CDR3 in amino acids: CASSTPGGGTGELFF. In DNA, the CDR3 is TGTGCCAGCAGCACCCCCGGGGGGGGCACCGGGGAGCTGTTTTTT.

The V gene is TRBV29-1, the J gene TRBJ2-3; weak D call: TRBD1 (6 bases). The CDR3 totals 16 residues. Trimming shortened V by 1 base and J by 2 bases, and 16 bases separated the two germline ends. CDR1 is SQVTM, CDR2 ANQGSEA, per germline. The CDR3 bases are TGCAGCGTTGAAGGAGAACAGGGTATCCTCACAGATACGCAGTATTTT. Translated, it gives CSVEGEQGILTDTQYF.

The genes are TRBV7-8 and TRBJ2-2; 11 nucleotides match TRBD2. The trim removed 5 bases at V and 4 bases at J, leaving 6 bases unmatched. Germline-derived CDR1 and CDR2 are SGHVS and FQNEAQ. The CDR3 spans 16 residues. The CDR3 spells CASSATSGSGTGELFF. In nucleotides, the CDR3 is TGTGCCAGCAGCGCTACTAGCGGGAGTGGCACCGGGGAGCTGTTTTTT.

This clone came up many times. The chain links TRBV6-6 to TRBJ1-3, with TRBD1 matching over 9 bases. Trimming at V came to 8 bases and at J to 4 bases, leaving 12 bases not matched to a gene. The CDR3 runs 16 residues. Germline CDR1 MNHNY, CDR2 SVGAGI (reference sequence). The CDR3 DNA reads TGTGCCAGCGCCCTTCTCGCGGGGACAGGGGGAAACACCATATATTTT. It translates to CASALLAGTGGNTIYF.